The T cell receptor beta chain described here comes from a study of OX40 agonist ivuxolimab in advanced cancers. Overall study: Previous treatment with anti-PD-1, anti-PD-L1 or anti-CTLA-4 therapy was allowed; about 40% had received some.

Comment on this clone: Its antigen is currently unknown.

V lost 6 bases and J lost 4; bases outside the gene matches: 4. The length of the CDR3 is 14 residues. Germline V gene data show CDR1 as MRHNA and CDR2 as SNTAGT. Points from the study as a whole: Clonal expansion by week 6 occurred in CD4+ and CD8+ blood T cells (at 0.1 to 3.0 mg/kg).

Method: immunoSEQ multiplex PCR; TCRdb's copy keeps in-frame clones and lacks some. Of 55,000 to 60,000 clones in the sample, roughly 89% are singletons; the top ten hold over 0.55%. This clonotype was sampled from an adult with an advanced solid tumor such as melanoma, head and neck, liver or kidney cancer. The sequences come from CD4+ or CD8+ T cells sorted from blood, collected in a trial of the OX40 agonist ivuxolimab. The rearrangement joins TRBV6-4 to TRBJ2-1, with 9 bases aligning to TRBD2. CDR3 DNA: TGTGCCAGCAGCCCGGGACTAGCATACAATGAGCAGTTCTTC. Its translation is CASSPGLAYNEQFF.